Listed below are T cell receptor beta chains from one sample, sequenced in a study of T cell responses to AZD1222 COVID-19 vaccine. Sequencing was performed with immunoSEQ multiplex PCR; in TCRdb, only in-frame clones are kept and a portion is missing. Of 40,000 to 60,000 clones in the sample, roughly 90% were seen once. The source was peripheral blood, collected 28 days after the second AZD1222 dose. Receptors originate from an adult who received the AZD1222 COVID-19 vaccine. CDR3s include the opening cysteine and the closing phenylalanine or tryptophan. The D gene is left open where the match is weak. Only some rows state a clone size, as once, few, many or a class for expanded clones.

J gene	V gene	clone size	CDR3 length	D gene	CDR3 DNA	CDR3 protein
TRBJ2-2	TRBV5-1	NA	16	NA	TGCGCCAGCAGCTTGGAAACACCTGAGAACACCGGGGAGCTGTTTTTT	CASSLETPENTGELFF
TRBJ1-5	TRBV19	NA	14	TRBD1	TGTGCAATCCGGGACAGCGATAGCAATCAGCCCCAGCATTTT	CAIRDSDSNQPQHF
TRBJ1-1	TRBV9	NA	13	NA	TGTGCCAGCAGCTCCACCATGAACACTGAAGCTTTCTTT	CASSSTMNTEAFF
TRBJ2-1	TRBV27	NA	18	TRBD2	TGTGCCAGCAGTTTAATCCCCCCCCTAGCGGGATTCTACAATGAGCAGTTCTTC	CASSLIPPLAGFYNEQFF
TRBJ1-2	TRBV9	NA	15	NA	TGTGCCAGCAGCGTAGTTGGGGCGCCCTCAGGCGGCTACACCTTC	CASSVVGAPSGGYTF
TRBJ1-4	TRBV5-1	NA	16	TRBD1	TGCGCCAGCAGCTTGGCCTTCGGACAGGGATTTGAAAAACTGTTTTTT	CASSLAFGQGFEKLFF
TRBJ1-1	TRBV7-2	once	15	NA	TGTGCCAGCAGCTTAGACGGAGGGAGGAACACTGAAGCTTTCTTT	CASSLDGGRNTEAFF
TRBJ2-7	TRBV5-6	NA	15	NA	TGTGCCAGCAGCCTTGGGACGGTTGCTTCCTACGAGCAGTACTTC	CASSLGTVASYEQYF
TRBJ2-2	TRBV15	NA	17	TRBD2	TGTGCCACCAGCAGAACTGGACTAGCGAGGAACACCGGGGAGCTGTTTTTT	CATSRTGLARNTGELFF
TRBJ2-1	TRBV5-6	NA	15	NA	TGTGCCAGCAGCTTGTCGTCTAGTGGTGGCGTTGAGCAGTTCTTC	CASSLSSSGGVEQFF
TRBJ2-5	TRBV9	NA	12	NA	TGTGCCAGCGGGAGGAGAGGAGAGACCCAGTACTTC	CASGRRGETQYF
TRBJ1-5	TRBV27	NA	14	TRBD1	TGTGCCAGCAGTGACGGGACAGGGTATCAGCCCCAGCATTTT	CASSDGTGYQPQHF
TRBJ2-7	TRBV6-2/TRBV6-3	NA	13	NA	TGTGCCAGCAGCCGCGACAGGACGTACGAGCAGTACTTC	CASSRDRTYEQYF
TRBJ2-4	TRBV6-2/TRBV6-3	NA	14	TRBD1	TGTGCCAGCAGCCTCGGGACAGGGTCAAGCATTCAGTACTTC	CASSLGTGSSIQYF
TRBJ2-1	TRBV2	NA	15	TRBD1	TGTGCCAGCAGTGAAGGGGACAGTAGCTACAATGAGCAGTTCTTC	CASSEGDSSYNEQFF
TRBJ2-7	TRBV19	NA	15	TRBD2	TGTGCCAGTAGTCCTTTAGCGGGAGGGCCTACGGAGCAGTACTTC	CASSPLAGGPTEQYF
TRBJ1-1	TRBV4-1	NA	14	NA	TGCGCCAGCAGAGGGCCCCTAATGAACACTGAAGCTTTCTTT	CASRGPLMNTEAFF
TRBJ2-2	TRBV6-1	NA	15	TRBD1	TGTGCCAGCGGGCCGAGGGCACAGGGGACCGGGGAGCTGTTTTTT	CASGPRAQGTGELFF
TRBJ2-3	TRBV4-1	NA	14	TRBD2	TGCGCCAGCAGGGGACTAGCGGGGGTAGATACGCAGTATTTT	CASRGLAGVDTQYF
TRBJ2-1	TRBV4-2	NA	16	NA	TGTGCCAGCAGCCAAGGTACGACAGCTACTTACAATGAGCAGTTCTTC	CASSQGTTATYNEQFF
TRBJ2-3	TRBV19	NA	13	NA	TGTGCCAGTCGAGATCGGGGGTCAGATACGCAGTATTTT	CASRDRGSDTQYF
TRBJ2-1	TRBV15	NA	15	NA	TGTGCCACCAGCGACCTGAGACAATCCTACAATGAGCAGTTCTTC	CATSDLRQSYNEQFF
TRBJ2-7	TRBV5-1	NA	14	NA	TGCGCCAGCAGCCTAGTGCTAGGGTCCTACGAGCAGTACTTC	CASSLVLGSYEQYF
TRBJ2-7	TRBV4-1	NA	14	NA	TGCGCCAGCAGCCAAGGAGAAGCGACCTACGAGCAGTACTTC	CASSQGEATYEQYF